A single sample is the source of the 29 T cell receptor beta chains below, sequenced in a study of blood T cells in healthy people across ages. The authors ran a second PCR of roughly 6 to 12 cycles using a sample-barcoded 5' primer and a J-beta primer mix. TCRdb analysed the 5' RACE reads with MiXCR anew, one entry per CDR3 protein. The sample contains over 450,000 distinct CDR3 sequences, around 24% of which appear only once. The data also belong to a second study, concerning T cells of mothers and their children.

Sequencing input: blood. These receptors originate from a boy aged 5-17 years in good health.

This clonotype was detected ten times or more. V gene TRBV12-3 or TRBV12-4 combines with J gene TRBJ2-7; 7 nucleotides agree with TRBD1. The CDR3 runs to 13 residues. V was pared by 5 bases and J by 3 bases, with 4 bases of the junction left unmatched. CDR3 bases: TGTGCCAGCAGTCCTCGACAGGGCTACGAGCAGTACTTC. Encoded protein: CASSPRQGYEQYF.

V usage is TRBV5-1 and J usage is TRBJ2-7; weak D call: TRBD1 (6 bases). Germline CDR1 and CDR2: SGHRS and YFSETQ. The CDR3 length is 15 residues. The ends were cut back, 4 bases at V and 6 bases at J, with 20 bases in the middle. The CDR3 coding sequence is TGCGCCAGCAGCATTGGACAGCTTCGGACGGTCGAGCAGTACTTC. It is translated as CASSIGQLRTVEQYF.

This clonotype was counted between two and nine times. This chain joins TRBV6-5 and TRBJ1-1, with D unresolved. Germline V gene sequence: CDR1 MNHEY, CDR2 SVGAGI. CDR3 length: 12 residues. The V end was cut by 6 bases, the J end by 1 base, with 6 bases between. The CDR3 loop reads CASSTQNTEAFF. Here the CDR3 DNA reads TGTGCCAGCAGCACACAGAACACTGAAGCTTTCTTT.

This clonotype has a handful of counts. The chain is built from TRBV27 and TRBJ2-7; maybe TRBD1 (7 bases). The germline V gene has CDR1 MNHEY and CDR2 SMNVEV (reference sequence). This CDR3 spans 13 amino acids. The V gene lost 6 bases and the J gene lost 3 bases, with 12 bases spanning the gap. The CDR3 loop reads CASREGQLYEQYF. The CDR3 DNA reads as TGTGCCAGCAGGGAGGGACAGCTCTACGAGCAGTACTTC.

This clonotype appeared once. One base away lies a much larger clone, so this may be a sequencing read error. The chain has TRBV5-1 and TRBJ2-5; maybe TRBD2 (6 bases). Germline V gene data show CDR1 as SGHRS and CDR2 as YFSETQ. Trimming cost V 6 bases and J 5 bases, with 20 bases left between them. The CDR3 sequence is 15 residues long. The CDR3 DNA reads TGCGCCAGCAACCAGCAGGGAAGCCGGGGGGAGACCCAGTACTTC. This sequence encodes CASNQQGSRGETQYF. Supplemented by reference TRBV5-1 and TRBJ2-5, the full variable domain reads KAGVTQTPRYLIKTRGQQVTLSCSPISGHRSVSWYQQTPGQGLQFLFEYFSETQRNKGNFPGRFSGRQFSNSRSEMNVSTLELGDSALYLCASNQQGSRGETQYFGPGTRLLVL.

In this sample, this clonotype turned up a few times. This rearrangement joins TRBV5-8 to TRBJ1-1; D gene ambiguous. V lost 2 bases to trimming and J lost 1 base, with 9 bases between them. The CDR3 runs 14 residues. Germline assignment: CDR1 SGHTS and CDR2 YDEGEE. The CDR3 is CASSFVSGNTEAFF. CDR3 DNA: TGTGCCAGCAGCTTCGTGTCAGGGAACACTGAAGCTTTCTTT.

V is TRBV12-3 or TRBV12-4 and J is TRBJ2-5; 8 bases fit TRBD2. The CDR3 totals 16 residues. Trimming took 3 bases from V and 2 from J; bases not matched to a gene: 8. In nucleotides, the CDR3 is TGTGCCAGCAGTTTTAACCCGGGGACTAGTCAAGAGACCCAGTACTTC. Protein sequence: CASSFNPGTSQETQYF.

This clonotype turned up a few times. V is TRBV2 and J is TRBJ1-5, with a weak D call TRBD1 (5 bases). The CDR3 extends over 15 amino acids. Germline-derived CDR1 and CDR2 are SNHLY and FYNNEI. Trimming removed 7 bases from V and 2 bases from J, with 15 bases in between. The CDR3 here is CASTGQVGGNQPQHF. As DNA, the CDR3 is TGTGCCAGCACGGGGCAGGTGGGCGGCAATCAGCCCCAGCATTTT.

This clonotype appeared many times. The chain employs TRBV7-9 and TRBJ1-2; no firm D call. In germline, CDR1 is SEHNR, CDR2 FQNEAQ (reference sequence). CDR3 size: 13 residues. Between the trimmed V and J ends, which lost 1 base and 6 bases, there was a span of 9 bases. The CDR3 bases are TGTGCCAGCAGCTTAGTCGAGGTTCATGGCTACACCTTC. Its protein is CASSLVEVHGYTF. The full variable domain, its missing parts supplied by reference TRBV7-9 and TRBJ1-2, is DTGVSQNPRHKITKRGQNVTFRCDPISEHNRLYWYRQTLGQGPEFLTYFQNEAQLEKSRLLSDRFSAERPKGSFSTLEIQRTEQGDSAMYLCASSLVEVHGYTFGSGTRLTVV.

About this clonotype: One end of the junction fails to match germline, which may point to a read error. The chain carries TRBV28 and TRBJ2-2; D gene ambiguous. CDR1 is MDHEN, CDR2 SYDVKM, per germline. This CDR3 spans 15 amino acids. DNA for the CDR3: TGTGCAAGCAGTTTTTTGTCGGTGAACACCGGGGAGCTGTTTTTT. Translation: CASSFLSVNTGELFF.

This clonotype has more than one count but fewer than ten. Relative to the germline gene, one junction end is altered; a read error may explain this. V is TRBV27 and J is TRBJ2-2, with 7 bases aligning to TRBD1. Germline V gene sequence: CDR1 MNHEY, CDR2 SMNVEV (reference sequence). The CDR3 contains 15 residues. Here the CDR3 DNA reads TGTGCCTGCAGTTTATCAGGGGGTCACACCGGGGAGCTGTTTTTT. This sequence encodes CACSLSGGHTGELFF.

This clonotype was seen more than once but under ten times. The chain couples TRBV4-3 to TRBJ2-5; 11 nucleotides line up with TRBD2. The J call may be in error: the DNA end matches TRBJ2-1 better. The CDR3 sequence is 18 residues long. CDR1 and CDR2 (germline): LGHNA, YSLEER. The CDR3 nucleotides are TGCGCCAGCAGCCAGGGGAGTAGCGGGAGGGTTCCCTACAATGAGCAGTTCTTC. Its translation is CASSQGSSGRVPYNEQFF.

CDR3 amino acids: CASSFGGVDRVENIQYF. The CDR3 DNA sequence: TGTGCCAGCAGCTTCGGGGGAGTAGACAGGGTCGAAAACATTCAGTACTTC. This chain connects TRBV7-2 to TRBJ2-4, with a possible D match to TRBD1 (7 bases). Germline V CDR1 and CDR2: SGHTA, FQGNSA. V gave up 3 bases and J gave up 5 bases, with 20 bases separating them. The CDR3 is made up of 17 amino acids.

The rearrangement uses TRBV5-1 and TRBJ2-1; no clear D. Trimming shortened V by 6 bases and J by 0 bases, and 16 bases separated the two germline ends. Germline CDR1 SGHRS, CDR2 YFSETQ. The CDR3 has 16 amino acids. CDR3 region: CASTLGFPSSYNEQFF. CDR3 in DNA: TGCGCCAGCACCCTGGGCTTCCCTAGCTCCTACAATGAGCAGTTCTTC.

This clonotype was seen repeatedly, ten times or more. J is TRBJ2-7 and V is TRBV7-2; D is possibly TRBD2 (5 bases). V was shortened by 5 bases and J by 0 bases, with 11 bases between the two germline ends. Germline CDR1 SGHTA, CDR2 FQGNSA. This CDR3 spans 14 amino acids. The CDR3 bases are TGTGCCAGCAGCCCGGACTGGCCCTCCTACGAGCAGTACTTC. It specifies CASSPDWPSYEQYF.

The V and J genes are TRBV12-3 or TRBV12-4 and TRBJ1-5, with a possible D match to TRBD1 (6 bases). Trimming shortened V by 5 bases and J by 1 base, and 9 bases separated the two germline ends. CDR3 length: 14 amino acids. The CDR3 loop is CASSVGGSNQPQHF. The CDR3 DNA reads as TGTGCCAGCAGTGTAGGGGGAAGCAATCAGCCCCAGCATTTT.

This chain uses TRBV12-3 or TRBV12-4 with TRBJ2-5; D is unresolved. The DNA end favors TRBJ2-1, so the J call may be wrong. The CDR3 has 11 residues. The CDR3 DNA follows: TGTGCCAGCGGCCACCGCAATGAGCAGTTCTTC. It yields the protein CASGHRNEQFF.

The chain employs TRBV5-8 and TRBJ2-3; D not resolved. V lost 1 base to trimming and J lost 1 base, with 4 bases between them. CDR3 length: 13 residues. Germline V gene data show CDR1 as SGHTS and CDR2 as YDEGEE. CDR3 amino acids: CASSLIRTDTQYF. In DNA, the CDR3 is TGTGCCAGCAGCTTGATCCGCACAGATACGCAGTATTTT. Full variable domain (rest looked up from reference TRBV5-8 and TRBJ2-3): EAGVTQSPTHLIKTRGQQATLRCSPISGHTSVYWYQQALGLGLQFLLWYDEGEERNRGNFPPRFSGRQFPNYSSELNVNALELEDSALYLCASSLIRTDTQYFGPGTRLTVL.

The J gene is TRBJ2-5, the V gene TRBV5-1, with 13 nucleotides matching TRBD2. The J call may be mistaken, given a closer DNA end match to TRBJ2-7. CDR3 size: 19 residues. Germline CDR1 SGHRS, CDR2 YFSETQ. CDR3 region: CASSTGRTSGGPNYYEQYF. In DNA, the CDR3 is TGCGCCAGCAGCACCGGCAGGACTAGCGGGGGCCCGAACTACTACGAGCAGTACTTC.

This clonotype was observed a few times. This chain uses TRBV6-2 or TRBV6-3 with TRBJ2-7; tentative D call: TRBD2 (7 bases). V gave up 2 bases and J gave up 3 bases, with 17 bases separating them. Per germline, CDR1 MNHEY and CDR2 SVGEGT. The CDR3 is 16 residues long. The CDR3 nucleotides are TGTGCCAGCAGTTACAATCTCAGGGGAGGGAACTACGAGCAGTACTTC. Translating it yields CASSYNLRGGNYEQYF.

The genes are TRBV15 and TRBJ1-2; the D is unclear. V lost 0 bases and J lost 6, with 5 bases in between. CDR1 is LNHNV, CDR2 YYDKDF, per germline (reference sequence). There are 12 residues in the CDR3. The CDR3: CATSRDRNGYTF. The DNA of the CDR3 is TGTGCCACCAGCAGAGATCGTAATGGCTACACCTTC.

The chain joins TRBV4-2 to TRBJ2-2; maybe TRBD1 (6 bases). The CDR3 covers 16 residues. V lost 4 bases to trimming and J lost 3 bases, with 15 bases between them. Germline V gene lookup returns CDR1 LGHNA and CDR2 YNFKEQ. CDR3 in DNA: TGTGCCAGCAGCCCCCGGGACAACCGAGACACCGGGGAGCTGTTTTTT. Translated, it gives CASSPRDNRDTGELFF.

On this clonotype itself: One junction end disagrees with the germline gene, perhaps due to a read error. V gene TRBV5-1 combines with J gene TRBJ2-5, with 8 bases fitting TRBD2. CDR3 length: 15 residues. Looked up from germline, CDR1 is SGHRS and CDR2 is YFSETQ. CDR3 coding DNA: TGCGCCGGCAGCTTCGTAGCGGGATGGCAAGAGACCCAGTACTTC. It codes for CAGSFVAGWQETQYF. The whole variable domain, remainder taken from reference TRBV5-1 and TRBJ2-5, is KAGVTQTPRYLIKTRGQQVTLSCSPISGHRSVSWYQQTPGQGLQFLFEYFSETQRNKGNFPGRFSGRQFSNSRSEMNVSTLELGDSALYLCAGSFVAGWQETQYFGPGTRLLVL.

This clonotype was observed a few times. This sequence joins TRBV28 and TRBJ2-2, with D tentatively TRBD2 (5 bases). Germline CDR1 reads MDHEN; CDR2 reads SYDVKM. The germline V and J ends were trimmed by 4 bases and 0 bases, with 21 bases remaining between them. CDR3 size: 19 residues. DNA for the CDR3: TGTGCCAGCAGTTCTTACGGGAAAGGGAGAGAAACGAACACCGGGGAGCTGTTTTTT. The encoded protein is CASSSYGKGRETNTGELFF. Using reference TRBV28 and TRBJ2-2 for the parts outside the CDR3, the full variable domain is DVKVTQSSRYLVKRTGEKVFLECVQDMDHENMFWYRQDPGLGLRLIYFSYDVKMKEKGDIPEGYSVSREKKERFSLILESASTNQTSMYLCASSSYGKGRETNTGELFFGEGSRLTVL.

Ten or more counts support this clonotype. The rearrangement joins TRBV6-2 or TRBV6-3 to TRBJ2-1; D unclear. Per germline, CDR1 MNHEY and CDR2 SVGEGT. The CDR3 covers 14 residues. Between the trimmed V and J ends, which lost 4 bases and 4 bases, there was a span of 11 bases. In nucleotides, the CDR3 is TGTGCCAGCAGTTTTTCATCAGGATACAATGAGCAGTTCTTC. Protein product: CASSFSSGYNEQFF.

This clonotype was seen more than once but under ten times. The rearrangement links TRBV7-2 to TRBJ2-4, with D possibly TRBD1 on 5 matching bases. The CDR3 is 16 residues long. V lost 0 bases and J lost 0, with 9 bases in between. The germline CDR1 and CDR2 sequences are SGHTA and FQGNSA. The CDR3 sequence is CASSLAVGLAKNIQYF. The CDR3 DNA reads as TGTGCCAGCAGCTTAGCCGTGGGGCTAGCCAAAAACATTCAGTACTTC. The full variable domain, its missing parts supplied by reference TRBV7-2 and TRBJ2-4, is GAGVSQSPSNKVTEKGKDVELRCDPISGHTALYWYRQSLGQGLEFLIYFQGNSAPDKSGLPSDRFSAERTGGSVSTLTIQRTQQEDSAVYLCASSLAVGLAKNIQYFGAGTRLSVL.

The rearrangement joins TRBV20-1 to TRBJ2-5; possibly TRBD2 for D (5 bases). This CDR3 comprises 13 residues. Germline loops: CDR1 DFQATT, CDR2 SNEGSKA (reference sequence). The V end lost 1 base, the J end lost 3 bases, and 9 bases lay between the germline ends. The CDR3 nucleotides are TGCAGTGCTAGAGTGTTCGGGAAAGAGACCCAGTACTTC. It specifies CSARVFGKETQYF.

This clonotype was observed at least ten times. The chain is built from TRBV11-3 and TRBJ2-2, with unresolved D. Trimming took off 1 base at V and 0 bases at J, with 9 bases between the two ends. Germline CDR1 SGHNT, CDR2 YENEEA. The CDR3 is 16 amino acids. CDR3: CASSLVDDTNTGELFF. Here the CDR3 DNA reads TGTGCCAGCAGCTTAGTGGACGATACGAACACCGGGGAGCTGTTTTTT.

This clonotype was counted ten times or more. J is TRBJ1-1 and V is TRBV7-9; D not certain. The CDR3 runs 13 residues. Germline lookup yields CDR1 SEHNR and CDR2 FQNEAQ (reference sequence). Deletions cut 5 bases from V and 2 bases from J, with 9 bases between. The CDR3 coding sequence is TGTGCCAGCAGCCTTCGACATAACACTGAAGCTTTCTTT. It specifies CASSLRHNTEAFF.